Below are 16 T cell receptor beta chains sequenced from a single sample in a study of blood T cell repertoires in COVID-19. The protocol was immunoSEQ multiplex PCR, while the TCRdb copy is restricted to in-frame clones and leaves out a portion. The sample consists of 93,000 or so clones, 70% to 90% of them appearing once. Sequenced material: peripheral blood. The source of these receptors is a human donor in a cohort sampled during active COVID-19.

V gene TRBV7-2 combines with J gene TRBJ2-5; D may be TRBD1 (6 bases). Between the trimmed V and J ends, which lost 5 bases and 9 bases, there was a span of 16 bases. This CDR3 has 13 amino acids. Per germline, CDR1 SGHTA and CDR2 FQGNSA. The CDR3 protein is CASSPPNRVSQYF. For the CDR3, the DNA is TGTGCCAGCAGCCCCCCGAACAGGGTGTCCCAGTACTTC.

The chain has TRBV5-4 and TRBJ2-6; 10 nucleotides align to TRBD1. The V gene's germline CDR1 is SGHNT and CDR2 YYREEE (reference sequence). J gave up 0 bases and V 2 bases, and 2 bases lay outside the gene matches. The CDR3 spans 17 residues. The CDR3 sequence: CASSFWTGGSGANVLTF. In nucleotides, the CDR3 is TGTGCCAGCAGCTTTTGGACAGGGGGCTCTGGGGCCAACGTCCTGACTTTC.

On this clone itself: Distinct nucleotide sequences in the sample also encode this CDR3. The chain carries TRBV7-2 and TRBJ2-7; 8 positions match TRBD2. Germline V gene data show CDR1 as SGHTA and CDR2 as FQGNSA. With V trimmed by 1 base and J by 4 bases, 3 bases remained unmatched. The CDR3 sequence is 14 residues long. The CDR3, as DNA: TGTGCCAGCAGCTTAGGACGGGGGGGGTACGAGCAGTACTTC. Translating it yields CASSLGRGGYEQYF.

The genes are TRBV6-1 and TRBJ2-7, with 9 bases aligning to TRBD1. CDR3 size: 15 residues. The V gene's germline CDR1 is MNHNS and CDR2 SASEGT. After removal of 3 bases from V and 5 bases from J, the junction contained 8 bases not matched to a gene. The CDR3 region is CASSDLGTGSDEQYF. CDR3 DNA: TGTGCCAGCAGTGATCTAGGGACAGGGAGCGACGAGCAGTACTTC.

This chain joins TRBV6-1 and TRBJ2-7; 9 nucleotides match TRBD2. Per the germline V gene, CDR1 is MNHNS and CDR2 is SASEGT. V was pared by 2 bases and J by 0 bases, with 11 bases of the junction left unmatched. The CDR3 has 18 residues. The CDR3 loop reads CASSESRVVAGASYEQYF. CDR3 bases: TGTGCCAGCAGTGAATCAAGGGTTGTAGCGGGGGCCTCCTACGAGCAGTACTTC.

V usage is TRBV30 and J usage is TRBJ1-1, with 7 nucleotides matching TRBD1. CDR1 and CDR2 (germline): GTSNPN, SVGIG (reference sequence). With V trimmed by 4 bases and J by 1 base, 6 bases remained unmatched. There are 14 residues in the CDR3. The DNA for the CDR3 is TGTGCCTGGACATACAGGGGACGGAACACTGAAGCTTTCTTT. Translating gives CAWTYRGRNTEAFF.

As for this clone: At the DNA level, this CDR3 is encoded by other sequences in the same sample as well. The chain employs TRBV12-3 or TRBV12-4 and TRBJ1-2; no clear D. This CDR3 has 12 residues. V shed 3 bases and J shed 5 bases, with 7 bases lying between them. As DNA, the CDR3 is TGTGCCAGCAGTTTGGGCCTGTATGGCTACACCTTC. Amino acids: CASSLGLYGYTF.

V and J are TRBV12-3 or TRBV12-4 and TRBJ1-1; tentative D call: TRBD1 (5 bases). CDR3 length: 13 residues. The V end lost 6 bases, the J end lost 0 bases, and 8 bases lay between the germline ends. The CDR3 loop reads CASSRQLNTEAFF. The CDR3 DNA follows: TGTGCCAGCAGCCGACAGTTGAACACTGAAGCTTTCTTT.

The CDR3 loop is CASSPRGAGVGGELFF. For the CDR3, the DNA is TGTGCCAGCAGCCCTCGGGGAGCGGGAGTTGGCGGGGAGCTGTTTTTT. The rearrangement links TRBV9 to TRBJ2-2, with TRBD2 matching 8 bases. Germline CDR1 reads SGDLS; CDR2 reads YYNGEE. CDR3 length: 16 amino acids. With 4 bases clipped from V and 7 bases from J, the junction kept 12 bases outside the gene matches.

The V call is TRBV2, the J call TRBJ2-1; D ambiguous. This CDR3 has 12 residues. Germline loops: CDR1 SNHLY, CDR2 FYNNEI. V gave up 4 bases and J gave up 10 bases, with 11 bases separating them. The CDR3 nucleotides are TGTGCCAGCAGTGCTACCGGCGGAGAGCAGTTCTTC. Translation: CASSATGGEQFF.

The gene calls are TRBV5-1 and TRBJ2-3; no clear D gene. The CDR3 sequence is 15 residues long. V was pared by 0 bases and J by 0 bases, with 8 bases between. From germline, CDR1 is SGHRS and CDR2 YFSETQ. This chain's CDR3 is CASSLESPSTDTQYF. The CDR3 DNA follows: TGCGCCAGCAGCTTGGAGAGCCCTAGCACAGATACGCAGTATTTT. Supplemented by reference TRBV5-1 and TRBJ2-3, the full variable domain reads KAGVTQTPRYLIKTRGQQVTLSCSPISGHRSVSWYQQTPGQGLQFLFEYFSETQRNKGNFPGRFSGRQFSNSRSEMNVSTLELGDSALYLCASSLESPSTDTQYFGPGTRLTVL.

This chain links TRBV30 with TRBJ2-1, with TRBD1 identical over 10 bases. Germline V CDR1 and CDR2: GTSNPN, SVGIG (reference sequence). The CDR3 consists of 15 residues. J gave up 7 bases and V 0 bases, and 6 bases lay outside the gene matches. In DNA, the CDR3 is TGTGCCTGGAGTGTACGGACAGGGGGTCTTAATGAGCAGTTCTTC. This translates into CAWSVRTGGLNEQFF.

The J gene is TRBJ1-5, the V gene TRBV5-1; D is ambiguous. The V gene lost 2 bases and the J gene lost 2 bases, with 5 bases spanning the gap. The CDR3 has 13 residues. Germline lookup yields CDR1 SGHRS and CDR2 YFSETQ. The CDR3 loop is CASSFQGNQPQHF. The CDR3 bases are TGCGCCAGCAGCTTTCAGGGCAATCAGCCCCAGCATTTT.

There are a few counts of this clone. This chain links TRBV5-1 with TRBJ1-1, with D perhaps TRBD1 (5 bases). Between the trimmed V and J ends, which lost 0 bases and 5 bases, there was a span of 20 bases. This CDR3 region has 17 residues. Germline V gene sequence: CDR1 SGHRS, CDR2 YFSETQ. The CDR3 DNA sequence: TGCGCCAGCAGCTTGGCCTCGACAGCGGGCCGGAGGACTGAAGCTTTCTTT. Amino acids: CASSLASTAGRRTEAFF.

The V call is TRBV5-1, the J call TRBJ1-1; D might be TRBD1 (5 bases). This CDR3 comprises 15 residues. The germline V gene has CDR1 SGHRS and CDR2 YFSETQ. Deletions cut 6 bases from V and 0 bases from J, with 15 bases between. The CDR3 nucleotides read TGCGCCAGCATCCCGGGCTCAGGGCTGAACACTGAAGCTTTCTTT. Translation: CASIPGSGLNTEAFF.

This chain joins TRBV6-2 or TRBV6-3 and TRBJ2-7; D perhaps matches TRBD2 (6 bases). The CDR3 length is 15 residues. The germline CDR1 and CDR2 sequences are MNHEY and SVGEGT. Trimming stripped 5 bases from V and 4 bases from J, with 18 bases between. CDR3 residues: CASSPLWDFVYEQYF. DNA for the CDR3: TGTGCCAGCAGTCCCCTCTGGGACTTCGTATACGAGCAGTACTTC.